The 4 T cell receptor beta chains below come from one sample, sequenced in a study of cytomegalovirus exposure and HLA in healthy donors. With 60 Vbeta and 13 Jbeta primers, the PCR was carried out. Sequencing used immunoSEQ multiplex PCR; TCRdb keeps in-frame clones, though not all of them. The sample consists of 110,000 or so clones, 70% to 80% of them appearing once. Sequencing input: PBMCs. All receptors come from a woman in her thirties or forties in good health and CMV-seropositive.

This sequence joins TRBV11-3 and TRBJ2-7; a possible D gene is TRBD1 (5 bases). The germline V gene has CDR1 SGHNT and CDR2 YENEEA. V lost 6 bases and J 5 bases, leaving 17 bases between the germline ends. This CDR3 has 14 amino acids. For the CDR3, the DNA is TGTGCCAGCAGTCAGTTGTGGGGCACCCACGAGCAGTACTTC. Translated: CASSQLWGTHEQYF.

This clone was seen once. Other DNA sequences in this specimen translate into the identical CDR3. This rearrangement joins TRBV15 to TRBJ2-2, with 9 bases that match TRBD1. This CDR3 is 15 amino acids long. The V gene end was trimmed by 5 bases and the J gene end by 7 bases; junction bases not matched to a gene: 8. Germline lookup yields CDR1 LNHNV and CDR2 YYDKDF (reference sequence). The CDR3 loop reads CATSSQTGGHGELFF. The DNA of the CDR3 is TGTGCCACCAGCTCCCAGACAGGGGGTCACGGGGAGCTGTTTTTT. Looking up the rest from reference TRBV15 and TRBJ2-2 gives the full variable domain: DAMVIQNPRYQVTQFGKPVTLSCSQTLNHNVMYWYQQKSSQAPKLLFHYYDKDFNNEADTPDNFQSRRPNTSFCFLDIRSPGLGDTAMYLCATSSQTGGHGELFFGEGSRLTVL.

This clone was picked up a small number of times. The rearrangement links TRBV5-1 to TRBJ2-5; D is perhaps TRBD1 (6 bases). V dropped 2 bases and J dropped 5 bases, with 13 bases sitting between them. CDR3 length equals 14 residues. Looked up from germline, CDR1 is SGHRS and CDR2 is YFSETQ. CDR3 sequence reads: CASSFQQGRETQYF. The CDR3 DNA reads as TGCGCCAGCAGCTTTCAACAGGGTAGGGAGACCCAGTACTTC.

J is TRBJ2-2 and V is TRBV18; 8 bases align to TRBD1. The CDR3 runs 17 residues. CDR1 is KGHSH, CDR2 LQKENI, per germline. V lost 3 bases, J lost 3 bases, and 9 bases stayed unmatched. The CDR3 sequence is CASSPRGQFSDTGELFF. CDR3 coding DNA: TGTGCCAGCTCACCCAGGGGGCAGTTTTCAGACACCGGGGAGCTGTTTTTT. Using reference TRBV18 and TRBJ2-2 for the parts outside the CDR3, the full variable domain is NAGVMQNPRHLVRRRGQEARLRCSPMKGHSHVYWYRQLPEEGLKFMVYLQKENIIDESGMPKERFSAEFPKEGPSILRIQQVVRGDSAAYFCASSPRGQFSDTGELFFGEGSRLTVL.